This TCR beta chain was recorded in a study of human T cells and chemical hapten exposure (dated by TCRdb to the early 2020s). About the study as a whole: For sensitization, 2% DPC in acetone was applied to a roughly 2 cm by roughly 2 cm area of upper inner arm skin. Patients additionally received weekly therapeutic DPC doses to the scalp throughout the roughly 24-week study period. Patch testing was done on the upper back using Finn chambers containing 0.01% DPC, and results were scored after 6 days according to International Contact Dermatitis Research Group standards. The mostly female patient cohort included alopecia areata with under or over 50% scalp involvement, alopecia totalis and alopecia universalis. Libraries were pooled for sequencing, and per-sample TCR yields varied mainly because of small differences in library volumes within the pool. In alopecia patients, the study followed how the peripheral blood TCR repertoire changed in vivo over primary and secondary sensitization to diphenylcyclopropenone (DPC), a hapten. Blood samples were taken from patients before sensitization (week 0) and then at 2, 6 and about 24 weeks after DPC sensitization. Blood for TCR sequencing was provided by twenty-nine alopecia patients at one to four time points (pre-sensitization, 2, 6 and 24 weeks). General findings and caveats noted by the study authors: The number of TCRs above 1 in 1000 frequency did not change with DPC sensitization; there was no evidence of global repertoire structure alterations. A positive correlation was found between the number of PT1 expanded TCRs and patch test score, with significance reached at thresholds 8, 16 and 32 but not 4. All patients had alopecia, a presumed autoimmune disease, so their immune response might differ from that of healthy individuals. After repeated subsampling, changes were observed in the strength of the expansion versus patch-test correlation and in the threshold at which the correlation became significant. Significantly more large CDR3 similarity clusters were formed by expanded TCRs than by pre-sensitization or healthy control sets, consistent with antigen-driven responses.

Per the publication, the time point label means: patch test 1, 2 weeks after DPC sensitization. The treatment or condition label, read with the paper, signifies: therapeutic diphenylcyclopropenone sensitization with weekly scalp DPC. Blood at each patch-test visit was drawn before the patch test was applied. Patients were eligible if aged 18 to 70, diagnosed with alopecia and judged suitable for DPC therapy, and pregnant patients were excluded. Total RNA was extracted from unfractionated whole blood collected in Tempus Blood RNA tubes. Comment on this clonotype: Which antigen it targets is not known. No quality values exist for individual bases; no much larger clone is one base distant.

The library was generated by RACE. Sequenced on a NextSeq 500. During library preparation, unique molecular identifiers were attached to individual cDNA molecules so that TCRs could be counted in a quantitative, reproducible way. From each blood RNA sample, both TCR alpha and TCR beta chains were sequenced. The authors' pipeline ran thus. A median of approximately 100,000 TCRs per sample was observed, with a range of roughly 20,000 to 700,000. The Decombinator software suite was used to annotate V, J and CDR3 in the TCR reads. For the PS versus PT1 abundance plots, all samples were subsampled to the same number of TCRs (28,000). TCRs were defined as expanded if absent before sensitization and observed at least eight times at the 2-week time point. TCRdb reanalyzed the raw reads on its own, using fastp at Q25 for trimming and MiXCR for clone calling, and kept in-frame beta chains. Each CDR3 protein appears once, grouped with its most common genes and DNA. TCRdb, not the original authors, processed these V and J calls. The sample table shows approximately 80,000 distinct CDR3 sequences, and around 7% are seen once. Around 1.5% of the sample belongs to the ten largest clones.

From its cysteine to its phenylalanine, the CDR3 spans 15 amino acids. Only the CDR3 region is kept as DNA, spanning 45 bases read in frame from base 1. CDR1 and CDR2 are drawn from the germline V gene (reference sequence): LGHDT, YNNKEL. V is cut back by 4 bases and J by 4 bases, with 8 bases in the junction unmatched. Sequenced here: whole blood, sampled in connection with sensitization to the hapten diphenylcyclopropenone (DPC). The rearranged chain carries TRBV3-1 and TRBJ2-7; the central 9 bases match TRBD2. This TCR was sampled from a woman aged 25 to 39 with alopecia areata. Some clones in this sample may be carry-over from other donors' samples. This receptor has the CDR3 CASSPPRGGGYEQYF. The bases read TGTGCCAGCAGCCCCCCGCGGGGGGGCGGGTACGAGCAGTACTTC.